The 16 T cell receptor beta chains reported below all come from one sample, sequenced in a study of post-analysis software for immune sequencing data. Study results and limitations: Patients used about five TRBV segments, including TRBV5-6, TRBV5-1 and TRBV20-1, more often than controls.

What these receptors recognize is not known. Each TCR beta cDNA library carried unique molecular identifiers. Via MiXCR, TCRdb re-called the PCR reads, giving one row per CDR3 protein. The sample has hundreds of thousands of distinct CDR3 sequences; approximately 45% are singletons. Sequencing used blood. Receptor source: a girl aged 5-17 years with multiple sclerosis.

V is TRBV12-3 or TRBV12-4 and J is TRBJ2-6, with D uncertain. With 9 bases removed from V and 2 bases from J, the gap between germline ends came to 2 bases. The CDR3 loop spans 11 amino acids. Written as DNA, the CDR3 is TGTGCCAGTACTGGGGCCAACGTCCTGACTTTC. This codes for CASTGANVLTF.

This clonotype was seen once. V gene TRBV7-6 combines with J gene TRBJ1-4, with 8 bases lining up with TRBD1. Germline V gene sequence: CDR1 SGHVS, CDR2 FNYEAQ. Trimming at V came to 5 bases and at J to 6 bases, leaving 5 bases not matched to a gene. The length of the CDR3 is 14 residues. The CDR3 coding sequence is TGTGCCAGCAGCGGCAGGGGGCGGGATGAAAAACTGTTTTTT. Protein sequence: CASSGRGRDEKLFF.

The chain couples TRBV20-1 to TRBJ1-2, with TRBD1 as a possible D gene (5 bases). The CDR3 runs 13 residues. Looked up from germline, CDR1 is DFQATT and CDR2 is SNEGSKA (reference sequence). Trimming removed 1 base from V and 5 bases from J, with 11 bases in between. Here the CDR3 reads CSARAGGEYGYTF. The CDR3 DNA sequence: TGCAGTGCTAGAGCGGGGGGGGAATATGGCTACACCTTC.

V gene TRBV2 combines with J gene TRBJ2-1; D gene uncertain. Germline V lookup: CDR1 SNHLY, CDR2 FYNNEI. With 6 bases removed from V and 6 bases from J, the gap between germline ends came to 9 bases. This CDR3 is built from 12 residues. The CDR3 here is CASSGQFNEQFF. In DNA form, the CDR3 reads TGTGCCAGCAGCGGCCAGTTCAATGAGCAGTTCTTC.

Only a few counts were recorded for this clonotype. V is TRBV20-1 and J is TRBJ2-5; 8 bases match TRBD1. In germline, CDR1 is DFQATT, CDR2 SNEGSKA (reference sequence). This CDR3 region has 13 residues. Unmatched junction bases numbered 4, after V lost 5 bases and J lost 2 bases. The CDR3 sequence is CSAGRTGQETQYF. DNA for the CDR3: TGCAGTGCTGGGCGGACAGGGCAAGAGACCCAGTACTTC.

This clonotype was counted a few times. J is TRBJ2-1 and V is TRBV20-1; D remains ambiguous. V lost 2 bases and J 3 bases, leaving 11 bases between the germline ends. This CDR3 is 14 amino acids long. CDR1 DFQATT and CDR2 SNEGSKA come from the germline V gene (reference sequence). Here the CDR3 DNA reads TGCAGTGCTAGAAAAAGACCAGACTACAATGAGCAGTTCTTC. It translates to CSARKRPDYNEQFF.

This clonotype came up a few times. The V call is TRBV10-3, the J call TRBJ2-1, with a tentative D call TRBD1 (6 bases). The germline V gene has CDR1 ENHRY and CDR2 SYGVKD. This CDR3 contains 14 residues. The V end was cut by 7 bases, the J end by 5 bases, with 15 bases between. Here the CDR3 DNA reads TGTGCCATCAAGCTAGAGGACAGTCACAATGAGCAGTTCTTC. It codes for CAIKLEDSHNEQFF.

As for this clonotype: A much larger clone sits a single nucleotide away, making a read error possible. The chain employs TRBV2 and TRBJ2-3; 9 bases map to TRBD1. The germline gives CDR1 SNHLY, CDR2 FYNNEI. The CDR3 runs 15 residues. The CDR3 loop reads CASTKGQGVADMQYF. In nucleotides, the CDR3 is TGTGCCAGCACCAAGGGACAGGGTGTAGCAGATATGCAGTATTTT.

This clonotype appeared a few times. This chain links TRBV29-1 with TRBJ2-7; D not resolved. The assigned J gene may be wrong: the sequence end matches TRBJ2-5 better. Germline assignment: CDR1 SQVTM and CDR2 ANQGSEA. The CDR3 covers 11 residues. CDR3 sequence (DNA): TGCAGCGTTGAGGGGTACGGGACCCAGTACTTC. As protein: CSVEGYGTQYF.

V is TRBV18 and J is TRBJ1-5, with D uncertain. This CDR3 has 12 amino acids. Trimming stripped 4 bases from V and 0 bases from J, with 1 base between. Looked up from germline, CDR1 is KGHSH and CDR2 is LQKENI. In DNA form, the CDR3 reads TGTGCCAGCTCACGTAGCAATCAGCCCCAGCATTTT. Translation gives CASSRSNQPQHF.

A few counts support this clonotype. The V gene is TRBV28, the J gene TRBJ2-1; D unresolved. The CDR3 is 12 residues long. Germline V lookup: CDR1 MDHEN, CDR2 SYDVKM. V was clipped by 2 bases and J by 6 bases, with 5 bases between them. DNA of the CDR3: TGTGCCAGCAGTTTAGTGAGCAATGAGCAGTTCTTC. This translates into CASSLVSNEQFF.

The rearrangement links TRBV20-1 to TRBJ2-5, with TRBD2 matching over 7 bases. The germline gives CDR1 DFQATT, CDR2 SNEGSKA (reference sequence). V was clipped by 3 bases and J by 5 bases; unmatched bases: 3. The CDR3 consists of 12 residues. CDR3 nucleotide sequence: TGCAGTGCTAGTGCGGGAGAGGAGACCCAGTACTTC. Translating it yields CSASAGEETQYF.

A few counts support this clonotype. The chain has TRBV10-3 and TRBJ2-1; D is uncertain. V lost 6 bases and J lost 0, with 9 bases in between. CDR1 ENHRY and CDR2 SYGVKD come from the germline V gene. The CDR3 has 14 amino acids. The CDR3 DNA follows: TGTGCCATCAGCATACCTCCCTCCTACAATGAGCAGTTCTTC. Translation gives CAISIPPSYNEQFF.

This chain uses TRBV18 with TRBJ2-5; 7 nucleotides align to TRBD1. This CDR3 is built from 15 residues. Germline CDR1 KGHSH, CDR2 LQKENI. V trimming: 2 bases; J trimming: 1 base; junction bases outside the gene matches: 4. This CDR3 is CASSPATGLQETQYF. The CDR3, as DNA: TGTGCCAGCTCACCAGCGACAGGGCTCCAAGAGACCCAGTACTTC.

This clonotype was recorded once. CDR3 loop: CASSYSGLAETQYF. The CDR3 nucleotides read TGTGCCAGCAGCTACTCAGGACTAGCGGAGACCCAGTACTTC. The rearrangement joins TRBV7-8 to TRBJ2-5, with TRBD2 identical over 9 bases. Losses at the gene ends were 4 bases for V and 5 bases for J; bases not matched to a gene: 5. From germline, CDR1 is SGHVS and CDR2 FQNEAQ. This CDR3 has 14 residues.

This clonotype has a single count. This chain joins TRBV7-2 and TRBJ2-7, with D perhaps TRBD1 or TRBD2 (5 bases each). The V and J ends lost 4 bases and 3 bases respectively, with 13 bases between them. Germline CDR1 SGHTA, CDR2 FQGNSA. The length of the CDR3 is 14 residues. The CDR3 here is CASSSGTRNYEQYF. The CDR3 nucleotides read TGTGCCAGCAGCTCCGGGACGAGGAACTACGAGCAGTACTTC.